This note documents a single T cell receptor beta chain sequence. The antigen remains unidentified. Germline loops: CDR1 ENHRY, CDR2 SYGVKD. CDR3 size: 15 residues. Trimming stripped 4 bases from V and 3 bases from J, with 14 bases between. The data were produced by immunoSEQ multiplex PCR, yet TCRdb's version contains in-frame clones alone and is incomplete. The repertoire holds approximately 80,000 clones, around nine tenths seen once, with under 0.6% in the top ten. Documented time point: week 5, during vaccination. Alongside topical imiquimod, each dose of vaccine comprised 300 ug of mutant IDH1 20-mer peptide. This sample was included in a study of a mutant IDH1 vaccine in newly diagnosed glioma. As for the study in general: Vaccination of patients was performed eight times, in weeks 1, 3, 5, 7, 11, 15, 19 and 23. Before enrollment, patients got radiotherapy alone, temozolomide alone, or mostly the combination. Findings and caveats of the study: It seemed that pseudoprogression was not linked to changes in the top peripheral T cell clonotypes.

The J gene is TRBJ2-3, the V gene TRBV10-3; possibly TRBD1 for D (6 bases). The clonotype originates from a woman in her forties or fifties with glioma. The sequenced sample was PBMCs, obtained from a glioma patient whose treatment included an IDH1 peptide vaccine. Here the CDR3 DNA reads TGTGCCATCAGTGGGGCTGACAGGAGGACAGATACGCAGTATTTT. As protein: CAISGADRRTDTQYF.